The sequence of this T cell receptor (beta chain) was determined in a study of blood T cell repertoires in COVID-19. At the level of the study: The origin of the acute and convalescent COVID-19 samples was the United States, Italy and Spain. From T cells, B-cell-depleted T cells, or PBMCs came the material, which was cDNA or gDNA.

The ends lost 3 bases at V and 1 base at J; junction bases unmatched: 5. Germline assignment: CDR1 SGHVS and CDR2 FQNEAQ. CDR3 length equals 15 residues. As originally analysed: Amplification with reference gene primers provided the estimates of nucleated cell counts. The data were produced by immunoSEQ multiplex PCR, yet TCRdb's version contains in-frame clones alone and is incomplete. The V and J calls and clone size are taken from that table; D and trimming were inferred from the DNA. Altogether 250,000 to 300,000 clones are present, around four fifths being singletons, with the ten largest covering approximately 4%.

Sample: peripheral blood. The sequence derives from a man aged 55-75 years with acute or convalescent COVID-19. The V call is TRBV7-8, the J call TRBJ1-1; 7 bases match TRBD1. The CDR3 loop reads CASSFRGQPNTEAFF. The CDR3 bases are TGTGCCAGCAGCTTCCGGGGACAGCCGAACACTGAAGCTTTCTTT.